This TCR beta chain derives from a study of T cell responses to AZD1222 COVID-19 vaccine. Study-level results: Just 5 to 7 people given AZD1222 tested seropositive at baseline. It was only after the peak T cell response that any repertoires were sampled. Clonal diversity was possibly underestimated, and the donors were mostly white British, with more females.

Analysis merged second doses at about 4 or about 12 weeks. Clones were read by immunoSEQ multiplex PCR, and TCRdb kept only the in-frame ones, dropping some. The sample records under 150,000 clones, roughly 90% being singletons. Details on this clone: The antigen remains undetermined.

Deletions cut 5 bases from V and 3 bases from J, with 8 bases between. Germline values: CDR1 KGHSH, CDR2 LQKENI. This CDR3 region has 13 residues. The sequencing here drew on peripheral blood, taken 28 days after the second AZD1222 dose. The gene calls are TRBV18 and TRBJ1-5; D not resolved. The TCR was taken from an adult who received the AZD1222 COVID-19 vaccine. CDR3 nucleotides: TGTGCCAGCTCAGCCGATTACAATCAGCCCCAGCATTTT. Protein sequence: CASSADYNQPQHF. Full variable domain (outside the CDR3, taken from reference TRBV18 and TRBJ1-5): NAGVMQNPRHLVRRRGQEARLRCSPMKGHSHVYWYRQLPEEGLKFMVYLQKENIIDESGMPKERFSAEFPKEGPSILRIQQVVRGDSAAYFCASSADYNQPQHFGDGTRLSIL.